The subject of this entry is one T cell receptor (beta chain). The antigen is unknown. This entry belongs to a study of shared clonotypes between healthy human individuals. From germline, CDR1 is MNHEY and CDR2 SMNVEV (reference sequence). The J segment lost 2 bases and the V segment lost 0 bases, leaving 5 bases of the junction unmatched. CDR3 length: 16 residues. The study's findings and limits: Expectations were that clonotype sharing among donors would be affected by sequencing depth.

TCRdb's table, derived via immunoSEQ multiplex PCR, lists solely in-frame clones and lacks some. This sample carries around 500,000 clones, 76% of them seen once, and the ten largest clones take 10% to 15%. The chain joins TRBV27 to TRBJ1-2; 8 nucleotides align to TRBD1. The clonotype was recovered from a middle-aged woman in good health. Some clones in this sample may be carry-over from other donors' samples. Input material: PBMCs. CDR3 DNA sequence: TGTGCCAGCAGTTTATCTCCGCACAGGGGGAACTATGGCTACACCTTC. It codes for CASSLSPHRGNYGYTF.